The present entry profiles one T cell receptor beta chain with its context. Its target is unknown. J lost 10 bases, V lost 4 bases, and 9 bases had no gene match. Germline CDR1 and CDR2: SQVTM and ANQGSEA. This CDR3 is built from 13 residues. The record originates from a study of cytomegalovirus exposure and HLA in healthy donors. PCR primers comprised 60 Vbeta and 13 Jbeta primers. Some clones are missing from TCRdb's copy, which holds only in-frame ones; the method was immunoSEQ multiplex PCR. The sample data list approximately 140,000 clones. Study conclusions and caveats: An ancestry cluster, one associated with Asian ancestry, reportedly showed fewer N-insertions than the approximately 650-donor mean in a later analysis. Evidence from a later analysis indicated that most CMV-associated TCR beta chains looked HLA-restricted. Later analysis identified several of the most significant clusters that appeared linked to common viral pathogens. A link between a missense DCLRE1C variant and TCR beta V- and J-gene trimming emerged from a later analysis.

V and J are TRBV29-1 and TRBJ2-1; 8 bases match TRBD2. The sample taken for sequencing was PBMCs. This clonotype originated in a woman aged 45-65 years in good health and CMV-seronegative. The CDR3 DNA follows: TGCAGCGTTGGGCGCGGGGGGCCCTCCGAGCAGTTCTTC. Translating gives CSVGRGGPSEQFF.